This entry is about one T cell receptor (beta chain). The data stem from a study of blood T cell repertoires in COVID-19. The overall study: Researchers got acute and convalescent COVID-19 samples from the United States, Italy and Spain.

Clones were read by immunoSEQ multiplex PCR, and TCRdb kept only the in-frame ones, dropping some. This table holds fewer than 500,000 clones, around 89% found once. The CDR3 is 15 amino acids. Germline-derived CDR1 and CDR2 are LNHDA and SQIVND (reference sequence). With V trimmed by 9 bases and J by 3 bases, 10 bases remained unmatched. This chain links TRBV19 with TRBJ2-1, with 8 nucleotides matching TRBD1. Specimen: peripheral blood. The TCR comes from a woman younger than 45 with acute or convalescent COVID-19. CDR3 region: CASAPQGVSYNEQFF. In nucleotides, the CDR3 is TGTGCCAGCGCACCACAGGGGGTAAGCTACAATGAGCAGTTCTTC.